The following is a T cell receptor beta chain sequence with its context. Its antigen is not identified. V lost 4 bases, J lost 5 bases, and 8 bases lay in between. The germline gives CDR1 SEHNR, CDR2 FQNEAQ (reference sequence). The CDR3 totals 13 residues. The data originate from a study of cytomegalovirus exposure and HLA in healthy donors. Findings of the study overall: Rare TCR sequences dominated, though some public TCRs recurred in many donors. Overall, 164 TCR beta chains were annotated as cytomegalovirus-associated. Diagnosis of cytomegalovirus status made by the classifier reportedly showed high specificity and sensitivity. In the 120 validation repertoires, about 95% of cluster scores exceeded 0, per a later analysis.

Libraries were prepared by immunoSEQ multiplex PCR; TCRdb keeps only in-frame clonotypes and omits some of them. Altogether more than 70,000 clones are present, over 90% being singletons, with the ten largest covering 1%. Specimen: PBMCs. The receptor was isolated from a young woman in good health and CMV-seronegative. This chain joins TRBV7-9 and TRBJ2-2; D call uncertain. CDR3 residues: CASSWAQTGELFF. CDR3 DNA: TGTGCCAGCAGCTGGGCCCAAACCGGGGAGCTGTTTTTT. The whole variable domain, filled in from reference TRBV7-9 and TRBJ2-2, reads DTGVSQNPRHKITKRGQNVTFRCDPISEHNRLYWYRQTLGQGPEFLTYFQNEAQLEKSRLLSDRFSAERPKGSFSTLEIQRTEQGDSAMYLCASSWAQTGELFFGEGSRLTVL.